This is a list of T cell receptor beta chains from one sample in a study of monozygotic twins with cystic fibrosis. Produced via immunoSEQ multiplex PCR; TCRdb's table is partial and in-frame only. The sample shows around 30,000 clones, roughly 97% of them seen only once. The sequenced sample consisted of blood. These receptors all come from a girl aged 2 to 10 with cystic fibrosis. Each CDR3 is given with its conserved first and last residue. Fields, in order: CDR3 protein, CDR3 DNA, D gene, clone size, V gene, J gene. D genes are given only for firm matches. Size is stated for part of the rows, as once, few or many counts, or as a class when the clone is expanded.

CASSPDRAEAFF	TGTGCCAGCAGCCCGGACAGGGCTGAAGCTTTCTTT	TRBD1	-	TRBV6-5	TRBJ1-1
CASKRKEGASEAFF	TGTGCCAGTAAAAGAAAAGAGGGGGCGAGTGAAGCTTTCTTT	TRBD1	-	TRBV19	TRBJ1-1
CASSLGTQGTREQYF	TGTGCCAGCAGCTTAGGGACTCAGGGAACGAGGGAGCAGTACTTC	-	-	TRBV7-8	TRBJ2-7
CSVAARIANTEAFF	TGCAGCGTTGCCGCGCGCATCGCGAACACTGAAGCTTTCTTT	-	-	TRBV29-1	TRBJ1-1
CASSFTRDRGSEAFF	TGTGCCAGCAGCTTTACCCGGGACAGGGGCTCTGAAGCTTTCTTT	TRBD1	once	TRBV7-2	TRBJ1-1
CASSESGNSYNEQFF	TGTGCCAGCAGCGAGAGCGGGAACTCCTACAATGAGCAGTTCTTC	TRBD2	-	TRBV9	TRBJ2-1
CASGNRGDTGELFF	TGTGCCAGCGGGAACAGGGGGGACACCGGGGAGCTGTTTTTT	TRBD1	-	TRBV6-5	TRBJ2-2
CASSRIRTGTSGSGDEQFF	TGTGCCAGCAGCCGAATCAGAACCGGGACTAGCGGCTCCGGTGATGAGCAGTTCTTC	TRBD2	once	TRBV5-4	TRBJ2-1
CASRQSQDTQYF	TGCGCCAGCAGACAATCCCAAGATACGCAGTATTTT	-	-	TRBV5-1	TRBJ2-3
CATSTIPPYGYTF	TGTGCCACCAGCACCATACCCCCCTATGGCTACACCTTC	-	-	TRBV15	TRBJ1-2
CASRTPGSGYTF	TGTGCCAGCAGGACCCCTGGTTCTGGCTACACCTTC	-	-	TRBV27	TRBJ1-2
CASSEWGNYGYTF	TGTGCCAGCAGTGAATGGGGTAACTATGGCTACACCTTC	-	-	TRBV6-1	TRBJ1-2
CASESLARNYEQYF	TGTGCCAGCGAAAGCCTTGCCAGGAACTACGAGCAGTACTTC	-	-	TRBV28	TRBJ2-7
CASSPHRGGTEAFF	TGCGCCAGCAGCCCCCATAGGGGTGGCACTGAAGCTTTCTTT	-	-	TRBV4-1	TRBJ1-1
CASRTNTEAFF	TGTGCCAGTAGGACGAACACTGAAGCTTTCTTT	-	-	TRBV19	TRBJ1-1
CASSYPGRTGGEQYF	TGTGCCAGCAGTTACCCCGGGAGGACCGGGGGGGAGCAGTACTTC	TRBD2	once	TRBV6-6	TRBJ2-7
CASSQPDRTLYGYTF	TGCGCCAGCAGCCAACCGGACAGAACCCTCTATGGCTACACCTTC	-	-	TRBV4-1	TRBJ1-2
CASGPLGVGNTIYF	TGTGCCAGCGGCCCTTTAGGGGTAGGAAACACCATATATTTT	-	-	TRBV27	TRBJ1-3
CASSEGQGAGQPQHF	TGTGCCAGCAGTGAGGGACAGGGGGCAGGTCAGCCCCAGCATTTT	TRBD1	-	TRBV2	TRBJ1-5
CASSKSWQGAGQPQHF	TGTGCCAGCAGCAAGTCCTGGCAGGGGGCCGGGCAGCCCCAGCATTTT	-	-	TRBV21-1	TRBJ1-5
CASTSHTGAIGIGYTF	TGTGCCAGCACGAGCCATACAGGGGCTATCGGTATTGGCTACACCTTC	TRBD1	-	TRBV2	TRBJ1-2
CASSNAGTENTEAFF	TGTGCCAGCAGTAACGCCGGGACGGAGAACACTGAAGCTTTCTTT	-	-	TRBV28	TRBJ1-1
CASSTPAGTDTQYF	TGTGCCAGCAGCACCCCCGCGGGAACAGATACGCAGTATTTT	-	-	TRBV5-4	TRBJ2-3
CASSLDRELYQETQYF	TGTGCCAGCAGCCTGGACAGAGAGCTTTACCAAGAGACCCAGTACTTC	-	-	TRBV5-4	TRBJ2-5
CASAMWGLNDEQFF	TGCGCCAGCGCCATGTGGGGACTTAATGATGAGCAGTTCTTC	-	-	TRBV5-1	TRBJ2-1